This TCR beta chain came from a study of blood T cell repertoires in COVID-19. CDR3 length equals 16 residues. TCRdb's table, derived via immunoSEQ multiplex PCR, lists solely in-frame clones and lacks some. The sample lists 120,000 or so clones, roughly 83% seen once, with roughly 15% in the top ten. This clone was detected a few times. One junction end does not reproduce the germline sequence, and a read error may be involved. The sequence was obtained from a woman aged 50 to 65 with acute or convalescent COVID-19. Sample: peripheral blood. The chain has TRBV6-7 and TRBJ2-7; 9 bases are shared with TRBD1. TRBV6-7 is labeled an ORF, and its function is uncertain. CDR3 bases: TGTGCCAGCAATTACTCCGGGACAGGGTACTCCTACGAGCAGTACTTC. It specifies CASNYSGTGYSYEQYF.